This TCR beta chain appears in the sequencing data of a study of CD8 T cells in Susac syndrome. Germline-derived CDR1 and CDR2 are SNHLY and FYNNEI. This CDR3 spans 16 amino acids. The V gene end was trimmed by 1 base and the J gene end by 4 bases; junction bases not matched to a gene: 8. Reverse transcription of roughly 0.5 to 1 ug RNA used random hexamers. Coverage of TCR beta CDR3 amplification by immunoSEQ multiplex PCR extended to 54 Vbeta and 13 Jbeta. TCRdb recomputed calls from the immunoSEQ multiplex PCR reads with MiXCR, one row per CDR3 protein. In the table there are 170,000 or so distinct CDR3 sequences, 90% to 95% of which are singletons. TEMRA cells underwent FACS enrichment and CD8+ and CD4+ T cells underwent negative isolation.

The sequence was obtained from a human donor with multiple sclerosis. Input material: CD4+ T cells from PBMCs. V is TRBV2 and J is TRBJ1-1, with TRBD1 identical over 8 bases. The CDR3 DNA reads as TGTGCCAGCAGTGAAGTGGCAGGGGGCGCGGGCACTGAAGCTTTCTTT. Protein sequence: CASSEVAGGAGTEAFF.